The 19 T cell receptor beta chains presented below share a single source sample, sequenced in a study of PD-1 blockade in classical Hodgkin lymphoma (TCRdb year 2020). Library method: the immunoSEQ multiplex PCR assay. TCRdb took this table from immuneACCESS and kept in-frame rearrangements with V and J called. Such tables lack part of the clones; where checked against another copy, unresolved V genes explain under half of the gap, and the rest is unexplained. Within this sample are about 25,000 clones, with approximately 80% of them counted one time only. Roughly 7.3% of the sample lies in the top ten. The sample's time point, from its label and the paper: cycle 2 day 1 (C2D1) of nivolumab. All trial patients had relapsed after autologous stem cell transplantation, with cohorts A, B and C differing in prior brentuximab vedotin exposure. The material sequenced was peripheral blood mononuclear cells (PBMCs), taken before the second cycle of nivolumab. The receptors here all came from a human donor with classical Hodgkin lymphoma.

The chain combines TRBV7-9 with TRBJ1-1; maybe TRBD1 (6 bases). This CDR3 is built from 14 residues. The V end was cut by 1 base, the J end by 3 bases, with 9 bases between. Germline V CDR1 and CDR2: SEHNR, FQNEAQ (reference sequence). The CDR3 sequence: CASSLEGGYTEAFF. In nucleotides, the CDR3 is TGTGCCAGCAGCTTAGAGGGGGGATACACTGAAGCTTTCTTT. Based on the CDR3 plus reference TRBV7-9 and TRBJ1-1, the full variable domain is DTGVSQNPRHKITKRGQNVTFRCDPISEHNRLYWYRQTLGQGPEFLTYFQNEAQLEKSRLLSDRFSAERPKGSFSTLEIQRTEQGDSAMYLCASSLEGGYTEAFFGQGTRLTVV.

The table lists this clone with a count of one. The chain is built from TRBV5-1 and TRBJ2-5, with 11 bases that match TRBD2. V lost 2 bases to trimming and J lost 3 bases; unmatched junction nucleotides: 3. The CDR3 length is 15 residues. Germline V CDR1 and CDR2: SGHRS, YFSETQ. The DNA for the CDR3 is TGCGCCAGCAGCTTTACTAGCGGGAGTAAAGAGACCCAGTACTTC. As protein: CASSFTSGSKETQYF.

V and J are TRBV5-1 and TRBJ2-3; no reliable D call. Trimming took off 4 bases at V and 2 bases at J, with 5 bases between the two ends. Germline-derived CDR1 and CDR2 are SGHRS and YFSETQ. This CDR3 comprises 12 residues. As DNA, the CDR3 is TGCGCCAGCAGCCCAAACACAGATACGCAGTATTTT. Its protein product is CASSPNTDTQYF.

The rearrangement links TRBV9 to TRBJ1-1; no clear D gene. Germline V gene lookup returns CDR1 SGDLS and CDR2 YYNGEE. Trimming left V 3 bases short and J 0 bases short, with 9 bases between. This CDR3 has 14 residues. DNA for the CDR3: TGTGCCAGCAGCGAGGATACCATGAACACTGAAGCTTTCTTT. Translated, it gives CASSEDTMNTEAFF.

This clone has a single count. CDR3 region: CASSPPGIAGTTDTQYF. The DNA of the CDR3 is TGTGCCAGCTCACCACCGGGAATAGCGGGGACCACAGATACGCAGTATTTT. The chain is built from TRBV18 and TRBJ2-3, with TRBD2 matching 8 bases. The CDR3 has 17 amino acids. From germline, CDR1 is KGHSH and CDR2 LQKENI. V trimming: 0 bases; J trimming: 2 bases; junction bases outside the gene matches: 7.

The chain recombines TRBV19 with TRBJ1-5; D unclear. The CDR3 consists of 15 residues. Trimming removed 5 bases at V and 7 bases at J, with 18 bases between. The germline gives CDR1 LNHDA, CDR2 SQIVND (reference sequence). CDR3 amino acids: CASSFLGRRFQPQHF. The CDR3 region has the DNA TGTGCCAGTAGTTTTTTGGGTAGGCGGTTCCAGCCCCAGCATTTT.

This clone was detected once. The V gene is TRBV19, the J gene TRBJ2-3; the match to TRBD2 covers 12 bases. The J segment lost 1 base and the V segment lost 7 bases, leaving 6 bases of the junction unmatched. Germline assignment: CDR1 LNHDA and CDR2 SQIVND (reference sequence). The CDR3 is 16 residues long. The CDR3 sequence is CASKASGRAGTDTQYF. In nucleotides, the CDR3 is TGTGCCAGTAAGGCTAGCGGGAGGGCCGGCACAGATACGCAGTATTTT.

In nucleotides, the CDR3 is TGCGCCAGCAGCCAAGATATCAGAAACTACGAGCAGTACTTC. It is translated as CASSQDIRNYEQYF. V and J are TRBV4-3 and TRBJ2-7, with unresolved D. This CDR3 spans 14 amino acids. V dropped 0 bases and J dropped 3 bases, with 9 bases sitting between them. Germline V gene lookup returns CDR1 LGHNA and CDR2 YSLEER.

V is TRBV11-2 and J is TRBJ2-5, with D possibly being TRBD1 (5 bases). The CDR3 is made up of 14 amino acids. The germline V gene has CDR1 SGHAT and CDR2 FQNNGV. Trimming shortened V by 1 base and J by 5 bases, and 11 bases separated the two germline ends. CDR3 in amino acids: CASSLVQGRETQYF. The CDR3 coding sequence is TGTGCCAGCAGCTTAGTGCAGGGAAGGGAGACCCAGTACTTC.

Only a few counts were recorded for this clone. The J gene is TRBJ2-1, the V gene TRBV7-6; D unclear. The CDR3 is made up of 12 amino acids. The V gene lost 5 bases and the J gene lost 1 base, with 3 bases spanning the gap. Germline values: CDR1 SGHVS, CDR2 FNYEAQ. DNA of the CDR3: TGTGCCAGCAGCCCGTCCTACAATGAGCAGTTCTTC. This gives the protein CASSPSYNEQFF.

The J gene is TRBJ2-4, the V gene TRBV7-9; 11 bases line up with TRBD2. V gave up 5 bases and J gave up 6 bases; unmatched junction bases: 0. Germline-derived CDR1 and CDR2 are SEHNR and FQNEAQ (reference sequence). The CDR3 loop spans 13 amino acids. DNA of the CDR3: TGTGCCAGCAGCGGGACTAGCGGAAACATTCAGTACTTC. Translating gives CASSGTSGNIQYF.

The chain employs TRBV30 and TRBJ2-7, with 9 bases that match TRBD1. After removal of 3 bases from V and 7 bases from J, the junction contained 4 bases not matched to a gene. There are 12 residues in the CDR3. Per germline, CDR1 GTSNPN and CDR2 SVGIG (reference sequence). The chain's CDR3 is CAWRQGAREQYF. Written as DNA, the CDR3 is TGTGCCTGGAGACAGGGGGCTCGAGAGCAGTACTTC. Complete variable domain (other parts from reference TRBV30 and TRBJ2-7): SQTIHQWPATLVQPVGSPLSLECTVEGTSNPNLYWYRQAAGRGLQLLFYSVGIGQISSEVPQNLSASRPQDRQFILSSKKLLLSDSGFYLCAWRQGAREQYFGPGTRLTVT.

This clone was seen a handful of times. In the same sample, other DNA sequences code for this CDR3. The V call is TRBV9, the J call TRBJ1-3; D unresolved. Trimming removed 0 bases from V and 2 bases from J, with 6 bases in between. The CDR3 runs to 14 residues. Germline CDR1 SGDLS, CDR2 YYNGEE. CDR3 nucleotide sequence: TGTGCCAGCAGCGTAGGGTTAACTGGAAACACCATATATTTT. Amino acids: CASSVGLTGNTIYF.

V and J are TRBV9 and TRBJ1-3; D call uncertain. CDR1 SGDLS and CDR2 YYNGEE come from the germline V gene. With 0 bases removed from V and 3 bases from J, the gap between germline ends came to 7 bases. The CDR3 extends over 14 amino acids. The CDR3 spells CASSVVSDGNTIYF. CDR3 nucleotides: TGTGCCAGCAGCGTAGTGTCAGATGGAAACACCATATATTTT.

The chain carries TRBV7-2 and TRBJ1-2; no firm D call. Germline V lookup: CDR1 SGHTA, CDR2 FQGNSA. V was pared by 6 bases and J by 4 bases, with 15 bases between. This CDR3 has 14 amino acids. The CDR3: CASRPQGLSYGYTF. The CDR3 DNA is TGTGCCAGCAGGCCTCAAGGGCTGAGCTATGGCTACACCTTC.

This clone was counted a single time. This chain joins TRBV7-2 and TRBJ1-2, with D unresolved. Trimming took 5 bases from V and 2 from J, leaving 6 bases between them. CDR1 is SGHTA and CDR2 is FQGNSA in the germline V gene. The CDR3 contains 12 residues. CDR3 in DNA: TGTGCCAGCAGCGTACAGAACTATGGCTACACCTTC. Its translation: CASSVQNYGYTF.

The rearrangement joins TRBV29-1 to TRBJ2-5; the D call may be TRBD1 or TRBD2 (5 bases each). Trimming stripped 4 bases from V and 2 bases from J, with 8 bases between. From germline, CDR1 is SQVTM and CDR2 ANQGSEA. CDR3 size: 12 residues. The CDR3 region has the DNA TGCAGCGTTGTAGAGGGGCAAGAGACCCAGTACTTC. Residues: CSVVEGQETQYF. The variable domain in full, with the rest retrieved from reference TRBV29-1 and TRBJ2-5, is SAVISQKPSRDICQRGTSLTIQCQVDSQVTMMFWYRQQPGQSLTLIATANQGSEATYESGFVIDKFPISRPNLTFSTLTVSNMSPEDSSIYLCSVVEGQETQYFGPGTRLLVL.

V and J are TRBV10-3 and TRBJ2-1; tentative D call: TRBD1 (5 bases). From germline, CDR1 is ENHRY and CDR2 SYGVKD. Trimming removed 0 bases at V and 4 bases at J, with 13 bases between. This CDR3 has 16 residues. This chain's CDR3 is CAISESGALLYNEQFF. The CDR3 coding sequence is TGTGCCATCAGTGAGTCAGGGGCCCTACTATACAATGAGCAGTTCTTC.

The chain carries TRBV7-6 and TRBJ1-4; unclear D gene. The length of the CDR3 is 15 residues. Germline V gene data show CDR1 as SGHVS and CDR2 as FNYEAQ. The germline V and J ends were trimmed by 5 bases and 8 bases, with 18 bases remaining between them. CDR3 bases: TGTGCCAGCAGCCGGAGATCATCACCCGGCGAAAAACTGTTTTTT. Its translation: CASSRRSSPGEKLFF.